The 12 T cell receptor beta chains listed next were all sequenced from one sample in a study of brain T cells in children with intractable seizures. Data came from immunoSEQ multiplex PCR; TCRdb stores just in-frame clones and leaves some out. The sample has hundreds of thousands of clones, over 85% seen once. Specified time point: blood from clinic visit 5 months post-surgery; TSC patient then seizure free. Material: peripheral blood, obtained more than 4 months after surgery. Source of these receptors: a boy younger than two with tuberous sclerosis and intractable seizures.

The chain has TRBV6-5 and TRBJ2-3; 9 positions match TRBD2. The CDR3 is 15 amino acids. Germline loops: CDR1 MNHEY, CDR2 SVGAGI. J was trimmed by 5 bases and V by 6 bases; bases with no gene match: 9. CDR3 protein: CASRKAGGKVDTQYF. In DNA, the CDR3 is TGTGCCAGCAGGAAAGCGGGGGGAAAGGTAGATACGCAGTATTTT.

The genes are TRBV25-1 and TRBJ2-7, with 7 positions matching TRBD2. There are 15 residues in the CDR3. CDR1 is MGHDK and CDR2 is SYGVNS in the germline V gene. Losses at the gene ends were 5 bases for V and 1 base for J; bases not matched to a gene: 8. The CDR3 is CASSQAGWDSYEQYF. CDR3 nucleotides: TGTGCCAGCAGTCAAGCGGGGTGGGATTCCTACGAGCAGTACTTC.

CDR3 bases: TGTGCCAGCCAGAGGGGGGGACAGGACAATGAGCAGTTCTTC. Translating gives CASQRGGQDNEQFF. V is TRBV19 and J is TRBJ2-1; D perhaps matches TRBD1 (8 bases). Trimming cost V 9 bases and J 5 bases, with 17 bases left between them. The V gene's germline CDR1 is LNHDA and CDR2 SQIVND (reference sequence). The CDR3 contains 14 residues. The variable domain in full, with the rest retrieved from reference TRBV19 and TRBJ2-1, is DGGITQSPKYLFRKEGQNVTLSCEQNLNHDAMYWYRQDPGQGLRLIYYSQIVNDFQKGDIAEGYSVSREKKESFPLTVTSAQKNPTAFYLCASQRGGQDNEQFFGPGTRLTVL.

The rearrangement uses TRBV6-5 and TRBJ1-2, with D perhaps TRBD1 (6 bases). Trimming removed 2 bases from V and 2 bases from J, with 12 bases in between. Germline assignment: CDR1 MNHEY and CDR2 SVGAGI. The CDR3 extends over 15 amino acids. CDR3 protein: CASSYVQGRNYGYTF. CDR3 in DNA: TGTGCCAGCAGTTACGTCCAGGGGAGGAACTATGGCTACACCTTC.

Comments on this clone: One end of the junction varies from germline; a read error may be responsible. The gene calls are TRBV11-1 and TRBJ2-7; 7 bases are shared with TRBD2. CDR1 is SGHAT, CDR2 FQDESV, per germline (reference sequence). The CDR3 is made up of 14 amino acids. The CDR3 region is CASSVAGILYEQYF. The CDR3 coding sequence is TGTGCCAGCAGCGTAGCGGGTATCCTCTACGAGCAGTACTTC.

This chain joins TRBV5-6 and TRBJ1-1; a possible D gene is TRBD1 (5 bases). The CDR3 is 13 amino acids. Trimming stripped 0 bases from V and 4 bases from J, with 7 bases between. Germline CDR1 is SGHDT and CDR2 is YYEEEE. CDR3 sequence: CASSLVQGTEAFF. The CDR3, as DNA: TGTGCCAGCAGCTTGGTGCAGGGCACTGAAGCTTTCTTT.

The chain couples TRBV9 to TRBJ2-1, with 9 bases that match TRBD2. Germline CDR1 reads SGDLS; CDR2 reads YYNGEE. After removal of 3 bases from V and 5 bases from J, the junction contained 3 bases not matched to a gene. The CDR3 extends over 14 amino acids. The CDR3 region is CASSAAGGHNEQFF. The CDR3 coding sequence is TGTGCCAGCAGCGCAGCGGGAGGTCACAATGAGCAGTTCTTC.

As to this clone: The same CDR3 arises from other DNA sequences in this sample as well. The CDR3 is CASSVVADSSYEQYF. The CDR3 DNA reads TGTGCCAGCAGCGTAGTAGCGGACAGCTCCTACGAGCAGTACTTC. The chain couples TRBV9 to TRBJ2-7; D possibly uses TRBD1 or TRBD2 (6 bases each). Trimming left V 0 bases short and J 0 bases short, with 10 bases between. This CDR3 contains 15 residues. Germline V gene data show CDR1 as SGDLS and CDR2 as YYNGEE.

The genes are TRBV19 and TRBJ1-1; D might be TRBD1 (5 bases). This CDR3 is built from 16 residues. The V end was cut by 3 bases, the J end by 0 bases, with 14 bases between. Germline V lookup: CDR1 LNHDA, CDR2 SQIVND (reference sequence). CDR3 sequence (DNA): TGTGCCAGTAGTATCGGGGCAGGGTGGATGAACACTGAAGCTTTCTTT. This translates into CASSIGAGWMNTEAFF. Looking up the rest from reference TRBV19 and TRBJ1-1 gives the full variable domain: DGGITQSPKYLFRKEGQNVTLSCEQNLNHDAMYWYRQDPGQGLRLIYYSQIVNDFQKGDIAEGYSVSREKKESFPLTVTSAQKNPTAFYLCASSIGAGWMNTEAFFGQGTRLTVV.

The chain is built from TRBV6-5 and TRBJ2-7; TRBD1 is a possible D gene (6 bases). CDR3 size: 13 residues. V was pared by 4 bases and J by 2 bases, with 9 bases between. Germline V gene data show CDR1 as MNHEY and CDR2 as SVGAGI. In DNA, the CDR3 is TGTGCCAGCAGTTTGGGACAAACCTACGAGCAGTACTTC. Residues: CASSLGQTYEQYF.

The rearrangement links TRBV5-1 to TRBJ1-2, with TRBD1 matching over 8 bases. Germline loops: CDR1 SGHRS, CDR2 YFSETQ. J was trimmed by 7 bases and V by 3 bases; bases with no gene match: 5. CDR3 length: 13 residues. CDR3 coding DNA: TGCGCCAGCAGCTCTCGACAGGGGCCTGGCTACACCTTC. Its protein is CASSSRQGPGYTF.

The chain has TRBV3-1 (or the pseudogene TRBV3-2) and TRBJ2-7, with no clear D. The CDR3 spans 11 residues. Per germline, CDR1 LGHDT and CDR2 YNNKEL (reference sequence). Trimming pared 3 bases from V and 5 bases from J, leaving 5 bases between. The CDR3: CASSQRNEQYF. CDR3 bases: TGTGCCAGCAGCCAGAGGAACGAGCAGTACTTC.